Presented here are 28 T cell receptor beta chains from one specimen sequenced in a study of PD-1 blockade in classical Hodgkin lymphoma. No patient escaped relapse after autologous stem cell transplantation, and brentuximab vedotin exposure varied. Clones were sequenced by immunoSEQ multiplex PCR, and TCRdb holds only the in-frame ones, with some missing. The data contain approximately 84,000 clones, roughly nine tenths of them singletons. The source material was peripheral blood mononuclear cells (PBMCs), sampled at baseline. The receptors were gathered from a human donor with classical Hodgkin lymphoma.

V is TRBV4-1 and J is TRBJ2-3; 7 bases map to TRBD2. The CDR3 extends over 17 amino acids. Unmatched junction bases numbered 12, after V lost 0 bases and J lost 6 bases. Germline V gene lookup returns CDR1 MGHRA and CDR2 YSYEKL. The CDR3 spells CASSQDGAGDLPDTQYF. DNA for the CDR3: TGCGCCAGCAGCCAAGATGGGGCGGGGGACCTTCCCGATACGCAGTATTTT.

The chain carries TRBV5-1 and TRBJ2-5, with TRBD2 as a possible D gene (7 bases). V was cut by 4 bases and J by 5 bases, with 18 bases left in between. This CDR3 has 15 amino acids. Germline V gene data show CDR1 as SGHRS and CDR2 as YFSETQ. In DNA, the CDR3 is TGCGCCAGCAGCCCCTCGGGGGCTAGCGGTGAGACCCAGTACTTC. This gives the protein CASSPSGASGETQYF.

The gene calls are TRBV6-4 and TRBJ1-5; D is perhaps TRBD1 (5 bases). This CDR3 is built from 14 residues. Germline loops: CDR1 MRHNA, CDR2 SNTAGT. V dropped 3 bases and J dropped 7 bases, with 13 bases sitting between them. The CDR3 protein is CASSEEGVGQPQHF. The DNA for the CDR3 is TGTGCCAGCAGTGAGGAAGGGGTTGGACAGCCCCAGCATTTT.

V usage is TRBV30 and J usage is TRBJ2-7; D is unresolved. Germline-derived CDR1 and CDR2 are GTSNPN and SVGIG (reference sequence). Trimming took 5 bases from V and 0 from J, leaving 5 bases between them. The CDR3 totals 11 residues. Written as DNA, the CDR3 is TGTGCCTGGGTGGACTCCTACGAGCAGTACTTC. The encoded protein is CAWVDSYEQYF. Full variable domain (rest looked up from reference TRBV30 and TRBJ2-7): SQTIHQWPATLVQPVGSPLSLECTVEGTSNPNLYWYRQAAGRGLQLLFYSVGIGQISSEVPQNLSASRPQDRQFILSSKKLLLSDSGFYLCAWVDSYEQYFGPGTRLTVT.

Written as DNA, the CDR3 is TGTGCCAGCAGCTTCCGGGGGATTCAGGATACGCAGTATTTT. Encoded protein: CASSFRGIQDTQYF. The chain joins TRBV11-2 to TRBJ2-3; TRBD2 is a possible D gene (6 bases). This CDR3 has 14 residues. V was shortened by 3 bases and J by 6 bases, with 13 bases between the two germline ends. The germline CDR1 and CDR2 sequences are SGHAT and FQNNGV.

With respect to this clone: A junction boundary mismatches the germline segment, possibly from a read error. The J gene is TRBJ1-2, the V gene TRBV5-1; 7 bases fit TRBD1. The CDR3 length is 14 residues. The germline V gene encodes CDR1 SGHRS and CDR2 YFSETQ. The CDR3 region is CASRKTGNDYGYTF. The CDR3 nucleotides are TGTGCCAGCAGGAAGACAGGGAACGACTATGGCTACACCTTC.

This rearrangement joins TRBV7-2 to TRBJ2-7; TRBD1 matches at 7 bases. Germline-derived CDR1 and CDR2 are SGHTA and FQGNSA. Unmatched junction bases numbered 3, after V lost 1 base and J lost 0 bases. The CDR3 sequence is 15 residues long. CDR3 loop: CASSLGGGRSYEQYF. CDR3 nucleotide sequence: TGTGCCAGCAGCTTAGGAGGGGGCCGCTCCTACGAGCAGTACTTC.

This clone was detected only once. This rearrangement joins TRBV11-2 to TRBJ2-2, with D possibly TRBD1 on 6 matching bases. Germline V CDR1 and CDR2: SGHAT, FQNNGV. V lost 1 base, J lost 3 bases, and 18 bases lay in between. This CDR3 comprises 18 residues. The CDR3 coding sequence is TGTGCCAGCAGCTTAGTTGTAGGGGGACCCCCGGACACCGGGGAGCTGTTTTTT. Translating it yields CASSLVVGGPPDTGELFF.

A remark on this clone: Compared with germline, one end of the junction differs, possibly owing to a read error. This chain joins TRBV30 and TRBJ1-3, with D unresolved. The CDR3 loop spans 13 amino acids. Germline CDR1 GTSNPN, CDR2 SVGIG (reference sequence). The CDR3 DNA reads TGTGCCTGGATTCCCGGCTCTGGAAGCACCATATATTTT. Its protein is CAWIPGSGSTIYF.

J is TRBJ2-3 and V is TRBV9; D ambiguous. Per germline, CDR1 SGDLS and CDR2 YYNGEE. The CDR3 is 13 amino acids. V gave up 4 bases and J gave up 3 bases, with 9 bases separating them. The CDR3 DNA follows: TGTGCCAGCAGCCCCCCAACAACAGATACGCAGTATTTT. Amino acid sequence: CASSPPTTDTQYF.

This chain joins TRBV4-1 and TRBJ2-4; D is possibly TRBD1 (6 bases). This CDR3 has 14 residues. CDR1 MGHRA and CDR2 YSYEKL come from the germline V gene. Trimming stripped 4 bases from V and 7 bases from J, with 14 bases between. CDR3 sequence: CASSPTGLVNIQYF. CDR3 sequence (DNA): TGCGCCAGCAGCCCTACAGGGCTTGTCAACATTCAGTACTTC.

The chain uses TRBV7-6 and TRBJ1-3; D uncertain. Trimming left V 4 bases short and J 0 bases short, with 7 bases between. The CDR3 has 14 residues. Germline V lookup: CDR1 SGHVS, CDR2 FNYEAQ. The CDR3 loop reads CASSSPSSGNTIYF. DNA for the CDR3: TGTGCCAGCAGCTCTCCGAGCTCTGGAAACACCATATATTTT.

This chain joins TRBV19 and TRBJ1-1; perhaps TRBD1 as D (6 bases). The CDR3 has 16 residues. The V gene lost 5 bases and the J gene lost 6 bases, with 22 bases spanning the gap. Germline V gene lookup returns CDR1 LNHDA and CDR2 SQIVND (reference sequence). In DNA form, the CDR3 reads TGTGCCAGTAGTTCTAGGGGGACAATTGAGGGCCCTGAAGCTTTCTTT. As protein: CASSSRGTIEGPEAFF.

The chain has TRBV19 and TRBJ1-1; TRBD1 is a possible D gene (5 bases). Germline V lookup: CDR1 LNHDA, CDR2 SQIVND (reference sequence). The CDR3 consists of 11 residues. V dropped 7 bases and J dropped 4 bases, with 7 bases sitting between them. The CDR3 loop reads CASMGGTEAFF. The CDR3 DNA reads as TGTGCCAGTATGGGGGGCACTGAAGCTTTCTTT.

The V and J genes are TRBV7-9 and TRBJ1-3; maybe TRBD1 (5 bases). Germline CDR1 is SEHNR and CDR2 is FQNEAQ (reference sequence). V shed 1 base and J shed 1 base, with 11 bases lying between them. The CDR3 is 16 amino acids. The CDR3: CASSLDGTASGNTIYF. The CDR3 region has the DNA TGTGCCAGCAGCTTAGATGGGACTGCTTCTGGAAACACCATATATTTT.

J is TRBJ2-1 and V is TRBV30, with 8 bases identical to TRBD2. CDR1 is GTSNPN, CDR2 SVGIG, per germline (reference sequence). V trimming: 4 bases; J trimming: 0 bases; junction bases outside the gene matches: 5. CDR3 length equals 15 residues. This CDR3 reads CAWTLAGLSYNEQFF. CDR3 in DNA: TGTGCCTGGACTTTAGCGGGACTCTCCTACAATGAGCAGTTCTTC.

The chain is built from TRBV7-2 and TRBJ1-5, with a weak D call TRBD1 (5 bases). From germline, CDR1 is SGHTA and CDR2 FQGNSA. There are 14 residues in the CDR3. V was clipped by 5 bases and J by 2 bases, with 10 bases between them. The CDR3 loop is CASSPRGGNQPQHF. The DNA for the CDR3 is TGTGCCAGCAGCCCCCGGGGGGGCAATCAGCCCCAGCATTTT.

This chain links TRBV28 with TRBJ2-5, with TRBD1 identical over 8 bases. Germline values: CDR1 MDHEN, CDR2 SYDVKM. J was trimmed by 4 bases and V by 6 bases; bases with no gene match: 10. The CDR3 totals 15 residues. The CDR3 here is CASSWDRLVGETQYF. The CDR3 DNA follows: TGTGCCAGCAGCTGGGACAGGCTGGTAGGAGAGACCCAGTACTTC.

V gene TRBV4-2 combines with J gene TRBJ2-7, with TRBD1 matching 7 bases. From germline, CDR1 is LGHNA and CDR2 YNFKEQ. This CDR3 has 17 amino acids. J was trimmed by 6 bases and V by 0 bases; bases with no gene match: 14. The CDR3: CASSQDHGRQGRGEQYF. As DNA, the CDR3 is TGTGCCAGCAGCCAAGATCATGGGAGACAGGGAAGGGGCGAGCAGTACTTC.

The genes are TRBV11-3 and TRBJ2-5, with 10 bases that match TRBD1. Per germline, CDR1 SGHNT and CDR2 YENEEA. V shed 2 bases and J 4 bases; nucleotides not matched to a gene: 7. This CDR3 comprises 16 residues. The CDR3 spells CASSLSGQGRGETQYF. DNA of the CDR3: TGTGCCAGCAGCTTATCGGGACAGGGGAGAGGAGAGACCCAGTACTTC.

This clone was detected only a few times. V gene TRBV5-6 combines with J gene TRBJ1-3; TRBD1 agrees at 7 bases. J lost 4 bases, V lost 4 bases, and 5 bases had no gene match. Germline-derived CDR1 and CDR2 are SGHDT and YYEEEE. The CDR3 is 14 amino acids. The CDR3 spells CASSPRQGGNTIYF. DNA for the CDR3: TGTGCCAGCAGCCCACGACAGGGAGGAAACACCATATATTTT.

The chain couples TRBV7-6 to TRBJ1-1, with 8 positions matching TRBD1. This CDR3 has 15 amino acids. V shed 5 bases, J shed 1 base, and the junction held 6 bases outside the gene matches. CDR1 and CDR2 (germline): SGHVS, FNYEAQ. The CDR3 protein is CASSPRQGWNTEAFF. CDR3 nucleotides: TGTGCCAGCAGCCCACGACAGGGGTGGAACACTGAAGCTTTCTTT.

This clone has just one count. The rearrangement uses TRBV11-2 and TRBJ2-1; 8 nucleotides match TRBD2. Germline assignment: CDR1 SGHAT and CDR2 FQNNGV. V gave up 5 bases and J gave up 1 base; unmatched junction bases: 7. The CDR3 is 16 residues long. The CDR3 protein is CASSAVLAASYNEQFF. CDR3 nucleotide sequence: TGTGCCAGCAGCGCCGTACTAGCGGCATCCTACAATGAGCAGTTCTTC.

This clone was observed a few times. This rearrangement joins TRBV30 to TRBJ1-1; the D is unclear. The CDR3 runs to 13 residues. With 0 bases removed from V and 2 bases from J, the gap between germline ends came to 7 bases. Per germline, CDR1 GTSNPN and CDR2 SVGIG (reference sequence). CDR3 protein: CAWSVDSNTEAFF. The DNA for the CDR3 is TGTGCCTGGAGTGTAGATTCTAACACTGAAGCTTTCTTT.

The CDR3: CASSDAPGPNLGTYGYTF. CDR3 coding DNA: TGCGCCAGCAGCGACGCACCGGGACCAAATCTAGGGACCTATGGCTACACCTTC. This chain joins TRBV5-1 and TRBJ1-2; a possible D gene is TRBD1 (5 bases). The CDR3 totals 18 residues. Trimming left V 4 bases short and J 4 bases short, with 26 bases between. The germline gives CDR1 SGHRS, CDR2 YFSETQ.

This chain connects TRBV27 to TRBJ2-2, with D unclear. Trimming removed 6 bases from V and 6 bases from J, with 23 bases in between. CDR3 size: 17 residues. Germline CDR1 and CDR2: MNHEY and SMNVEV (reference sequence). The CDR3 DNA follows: TGTGCCAGCAGCCGCCGCGCCATGAAACCCTTTTCCGGGGAGCTGTTTTTT. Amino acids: CASSRRAMKPFSGELFF.

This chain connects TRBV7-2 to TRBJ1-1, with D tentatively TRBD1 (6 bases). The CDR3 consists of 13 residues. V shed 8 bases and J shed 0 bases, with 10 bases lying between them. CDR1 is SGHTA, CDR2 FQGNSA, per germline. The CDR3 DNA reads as TGTGCCAGCGAAGGACAGTTGAACACTGAAGCTTTCTTT. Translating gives CASEGQLNTEAFF.

CDR3 bases: TGTGCCTGGAGTGTAATGACGGGATTGGGTGAAAAACTGTTTTTT. It encodes CAWSVMTGLGEKLFF. The chain links TRBV30 to TRBJ1-4, with D unresolved. The germline gives CDR1 GTSNPN, CDR2 SVGIG (reference sequence). Trimming pared 0 bases from V and 7 bases from J, leaving 15 bases between. The CDR3 extends over 15 amino acids.